This is a list of T cell receptor beta chains from one sample in a study of T-cell memory formation after mild COVID-19. TCRdb independently ran MiXCR on the 5' RACE reads; one entry per CDR3 protein. The data contain under 450,000 distinct CDR3 sequences, 20% to 30% of them seen just once; the ten biggest clones take up roughly 14%. The sample was PBMCs or a T cell subset sorted from them (not recorded which). The receptors come from an adult woman who had mild COVID-19 (a few samples of this study predate the infection). Cell type and time point are not known. Each CDR3 is given with its conserved first and last residue. A D gene is named only where the DNA matches it firmly. Clone size appears in some rows only: once, few, many, or a class for an expanded clone.

d_call	j_call	v_call	clone_size	cdr3_length	cdr3_aa	cdr3_nt
-	TRBJ2-2	TRBV2	-	16	CASSELRPPRSGELFF	TGTGCCAGCAGTGAGCTACGACCCCCTAGGAGCGGGGAGCTGTTTTTT
-	TRBJ1-2	TRBV7-8	-	15	CASSLKYQSSFSYTF	TGTGCCAGCAGCTTAAAGTATCAGAGCTCATTTAGCTACACCTTC
-	TRBJ2-3	TRBV25-1	few	12	CASRLAPDTQYF	TGTGCCAGCAGACTAGCCCCAGATACGCAGTATTTT
-	TRBJ1-1	TRBV5-6	-	14	CASSYPLRNTEAFF	TGTGCCAGCAGCTACCCCCTAAGGAACACTGAAGCTTTCTTT
-	TRBJ2-2	TRBV9	-	14	CASSVAAISGELFF	TGTGCCAGCAGCGTAGCGGCTATATCCGGGGAGCTGTTTTTT
TRBD1	TRBJ2-5	TRBV7-6	-	15	CSSSEGQGKTETQYF	TGTTCCAGCAGCGAGGGACAGGGGAAGACGGAGACCCAGTACTTC
TRBD1	TRBJ1-5	TRBV7-8	few	14	CASSWDRGNQPQHF	TGTGCCAGCAGCTGGGACAGGGGGAATCAGCCCCAGCATTTT
-	TRBJ2-7	TRBV11-2	-	16	CASSVGDPGRSDEQYF	TGTGCCAGCAGCGTCGGAGACCCAGGACGGTCGGACGAGCAGTACTTC
TRBD1	TRBJ2-5	TRBV4-2	many	14	CASSRAGQEETQYF	TGTGCCAGCAGCCGGGCGGGACAGGAAGAGACCCAGTACTTC
TRBD1	TRBJ1-2	TRBV18	-	15	CASAYRGQGSYGYTF	TGTGCCAGCGCCTACCGAGGACAGGGCTCCTATGGCTACACCTTC
-	TRBJ2-3	TRBV4-1	-	14	CASSQTRGTDTQYF	TGCGCCAGCAGCCAAACACGGGGCACAGATACGCAGTATTTT
TRBD2	TRBJ2-1	TRBV20-1	-	18	CSARDVLAGGPFYNEQFF	TGCAGTGCTAGAGATGTACTAGCGGGAGGACCCTTTTACAATGAGCAGTTCTTC
TRBD1	TRBJ2-3	TRBV5-4	-	15	CASSLGTAPVDTQYF	TGTGCCAGCAGCCTCGGGACAGCCCCCGTGGATACGCAGTATTTT
TRBD2	TRBJ2-1	TRBV29-1	-	15	CSVEGLASSYNEQFF	TGCAGCGTTGAAGGACTAGCGAGTTCTTACAATGAGCAGTTCTTC
-	TRBJ2-1	TRBV14	-	15	CASTQRTDAGNEQFF	TGTGCCAGCACCCAACGGACGGACGCCGGTAATGAGCAGTTCTTC
-	TRBJ2-5	TRBV7-9	-	14	CASNPGEGIETQYF	TGTGCCAGCAACCCCGGTGAGGGGATAGAGACCCAGTACTTC
TRBD1	TRBJ1-6	TRBV2	-	14	CASSEDRAYSPLHF	TGTGCCAGCAGTGAGGACAGGGCTTATTCACCCCTCCACTTT
TRBD2	TRBJ2-7	TRBV13	few	14	CASSLDGRANEQYF	TGTGCCAGCAGCTTAGATGGGAGGGCTAACGAGCAGTACTTC
-	TRBJ1-1	TRBV7-2	-	14	CASSRDNSNTEAFF	TGTGCCAGCAGCCGGGACAACTCGAACACTGAAGCTTTCTTT
TRBD1	TRBJ1-5	TRBV12-3/TRBV12-4	few	16	CASSTTGGASNQPQHF	TGTGCCAGCAGTACGACAGGGGGCGCCAGCAATCAGCCCCAGCATTTT
-	TRBJ1-5	TRBV24-1	-	10	CATRKGPWHF	TGTGCCACCAGAAAGGGACCATGGCATTTT
-	TRBJ2-1	TRBV5-1	few	15	CASSLLSEVSNEQFF	TGCGCCAGCAGCTTATTATCCGAGGTGTCAAATGAGCAGTTCTTC
-	TRBJ2-6	TRBV4-3	few	17	CASSHGTADSGANVLTF	TGCGCCAGCAGCCACGGGACTGCCGACTCTGGGGCCAACGTCCTGACTTTC
-	TRBJ1-1	TRBV7-3	few	14	CASSLTGRETEAFF	TGTGCCAGCAGCTTAACGGGGCGGGAAACTGAAGCTTTCTTT
-	TRBJ2-7	TRBV3-2	-	21	CASSQEKRGLAGGRGLHEQYF	TGTGCCAGCAGCCAAGAAAAAAGGGGGCTAGCGGGAGGTAGGGGGCTCCACGAGCAGTACTTC
-	TRBJ1-2	TRBV3-1	-	12	CASSQVDLGYTF	TGTGCCAGCAGCCAAGTAGACCTTGGCTACACCTTC